This TCR beta chain was identified in a study of CD8 T cells in Susac syndrome. RNA, at roughly 0.5 to 1 ug, was reverse transcribed with random hexamers. Across 54 Vbeta and 13 Jbeta, immunoSEQ multiplex PCR amplified TCR beta CDR3. MiXCR, run by TCRdb on the immunoSEQ multiplex PCR reads, gives a single entry per CDR3 protein. The repertoire consists of tens of thousands of distinct CDR3 sequences, with about 93% occurring once and the leading ten covering 0.35% to 0.55%. Per germline, CDR1 LGHNA and CDR2 YSLEER. The CDR3 is 16 amino acids. Trimming removed 4 bases at V and 8 bases at J, with 21 bases between. Sequencing of TCR beta covered CD8+ and CD4+ T cells obtained from blood.

The sequencing input was CD8+ T cells from PBMCs. The rearrangement uses TRBV4-3 and TRBJ2-1, with D possibly matching TRBD2 (6 bases). This sequence was found in a human donor with Susac syndrome. CDR3 nucleotides: TGCGCCAGCAGCCGGTCTACGGGAGAGAAGAGGGATGAGCAGTTCTTC. Translation gives CASSRSTGEKRDEQFF.